This TCR beta chain appears in the sequencing data of a study of high-grade serous ovarian cancer treatment subgroups. Whole-study findings and limits: CDR1 and CDR2 were left unanalyzed; analyses focused on CDR3. Spatial context was lost because tumors were sequenced in bulk. Repertoire similarity ranged roughly 0.1 to 0.79 between tumors of one patient.

The assay was immunoSEQ multiplex PCR, and TCRdb's table has in-frame clones only and misses some. The sample has thousands of clones, about two thirds seen once; the top ten hold roughly a tenth. With respect to this clone: As yet, its antigen is unknown.

The germline gives CDR1 SEHNR, CDR2 FQNEAQ (reference sequence). The V segment lost 3 bases and the J segment 10 bases; nucleotides outside the gene matches: 10. The CDR3 sequence is 15 residues long. Tumor samples were taken before definitive surgery or chemotherapy. Sequencing used tumor tissue. V is TRBV7-9 and J is TRBJ2-1, with 9 bases identical to TRBD2. The sequence was obtained from a human donor with high-grade serous ovarian cancer. The CDR3 DNA is TGTGCCAGCAGCTTGGTTGGTAGCGGGAGACGCGAGCAGTTCTTC. It codes for CASSLVGSGRREQFF.